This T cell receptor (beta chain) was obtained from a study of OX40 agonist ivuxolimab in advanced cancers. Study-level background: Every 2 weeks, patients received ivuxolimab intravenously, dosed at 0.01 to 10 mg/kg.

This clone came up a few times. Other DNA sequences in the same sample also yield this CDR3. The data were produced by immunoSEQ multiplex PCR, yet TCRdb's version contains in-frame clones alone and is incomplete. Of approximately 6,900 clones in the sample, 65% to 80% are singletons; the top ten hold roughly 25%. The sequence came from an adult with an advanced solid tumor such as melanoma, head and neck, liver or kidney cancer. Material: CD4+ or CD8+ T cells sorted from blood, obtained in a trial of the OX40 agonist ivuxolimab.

The CDR3 DNA reads as TGTGCCAGCATGGCGAGCTCCTATAATTCACCCCTCCACTTT. Its protein product is CASMASSYNSPLHF. V gene TRBV2 combines with J gene TRBJ1-6, with no clear D. This CDR3 is 14 amino acids long. Looked up from germline, CDR1 is SNHLY and CDR2 is FYNNEI. V shed 7 bases and J shed 0 bases, with 7 bases lying between them. Variable domain in full (rest from reference TRBV2 and TRBJ1-6): EPEVTQTPSHQVTQMGQEVILRCVPISNHLYFYWYRQILGQKVEFLVSFYNNEISEKSEIFDDQFSVERPDGSNFTLKIRSTKLEDSAMYFCASMASSYNSPLHFGNGTRLTVT.